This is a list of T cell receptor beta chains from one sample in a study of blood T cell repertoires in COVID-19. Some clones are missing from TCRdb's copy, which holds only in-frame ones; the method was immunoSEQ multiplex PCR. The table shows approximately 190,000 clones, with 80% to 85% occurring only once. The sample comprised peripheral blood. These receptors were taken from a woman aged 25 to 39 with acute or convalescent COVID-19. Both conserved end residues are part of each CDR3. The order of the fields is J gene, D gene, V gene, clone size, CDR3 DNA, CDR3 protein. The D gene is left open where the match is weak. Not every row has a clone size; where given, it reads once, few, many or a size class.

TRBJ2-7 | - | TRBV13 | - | TGTGCCAGCAGCTCCCGGGACTCCCTCGGGAACGAGCAGTACTTC | CASSSRDSLGNEQYF
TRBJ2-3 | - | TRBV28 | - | TGTGCCAGCAGTTTATGGAGCTCTCAGGCAGATACGCAGTATTTT | CASSLWSSQADTQYF
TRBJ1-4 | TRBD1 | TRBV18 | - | TGTGCCAGCTCACCAGCCAGTAGTGCCGGGACAGGGAATGAAAAACTGTTTTTT | CASSPASSAGTGNEKLFF
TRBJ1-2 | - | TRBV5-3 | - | TGTGCCAGAAGCTGCAACAGGGAAAACTATGGCTACACCTTC | CARSCNRENYGYTF
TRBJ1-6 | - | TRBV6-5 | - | TGTGCCAGCAGTTCCCTCCAGGGGAACGGTTCACCCCTCCACTTT | CASSSLQGNGSPLHF
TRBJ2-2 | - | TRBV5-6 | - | TGTGCCAGCAGCTTGGATCGGCGGGCTCGCACCGGGGAGCTGTTTTTT | CASSLDRRARTGELFF
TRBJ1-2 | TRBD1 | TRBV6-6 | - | TGTGCCAGCAGTCATACCTCGGACAGGGGGGGAAACTATGGCTACACCTTC | CASSHTSDRGGNYGYTF
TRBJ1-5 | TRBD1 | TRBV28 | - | TGTGCCAGCAGTCGCATAGGGGGCGCGAATAATCAGCCCCAGCATTTT | CASSRIGGANNQPQHF
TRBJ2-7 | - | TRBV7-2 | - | TGTGCCAGCAGCTCCAGGGTCCTTAGCTCCTACGAGCAGTACTTC | CASSSRVLSSYEQYF
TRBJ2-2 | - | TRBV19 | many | TGTGCCAGTAGTATGAGCCAAGGGGCCGGGGAGCTGTTTTTT | CASSMSQGAGELFF
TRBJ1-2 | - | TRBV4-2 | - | TGTGCCAGCAGCCAAGTGGGGCAGCCGGGAGCCTTC | CASSQVGQPGAF
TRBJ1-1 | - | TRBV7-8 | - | TGTGCCAGCACCCTTAGGTGGAAAGAATTCGGGACAGAAGCTTTCTTT | CASTLRWKEFGTEAFF
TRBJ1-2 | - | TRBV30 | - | TGTGCCTGGAGTGAACTCCGGGACGGACAGTACACCTTC | CAWSELRDGQYTF
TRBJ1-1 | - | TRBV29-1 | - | TGCAGCGCCGCGCAAACGGGCACTGAAGCTTTCTTT | CSAAQTGTEAFF